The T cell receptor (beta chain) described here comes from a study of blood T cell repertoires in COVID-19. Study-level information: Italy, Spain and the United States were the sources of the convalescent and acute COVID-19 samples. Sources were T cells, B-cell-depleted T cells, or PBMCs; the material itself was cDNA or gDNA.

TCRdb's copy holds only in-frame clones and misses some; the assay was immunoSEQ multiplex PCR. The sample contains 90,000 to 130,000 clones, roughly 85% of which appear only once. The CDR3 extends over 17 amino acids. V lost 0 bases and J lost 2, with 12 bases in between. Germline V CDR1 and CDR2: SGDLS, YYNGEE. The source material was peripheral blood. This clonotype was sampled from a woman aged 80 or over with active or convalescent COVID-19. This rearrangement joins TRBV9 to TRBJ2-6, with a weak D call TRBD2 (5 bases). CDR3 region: CASSVGSGSTGANVLTF. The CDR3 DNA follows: TGTGCCAGCAGCGTAGGGTCGGGGTCGACTGGGGCCAACGTCCTGACTTTC. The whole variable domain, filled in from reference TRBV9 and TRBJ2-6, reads DSGVTQTPKHLITATGQRVTLRCSPRSGDLSVYWYQQSLDQGLQFLIQYYNGEERAKGNILERFSAQQFPDLHSELNLSSLELGDSALYFCASSVGSGSTGANVLTFGAGSRLTVL.